This T cell receptor (beta chain) appears in the sequencing data of a study of metastatic and nonmetastatic thyroid tumors. Study processing details: In papillary thyroid cancer, a distant-metastasis classifier was built using CDR3 differences across clinicopathological groups. TCRdb ran MiXCR on the PCR reads. The V and J calls shown here were made by TCRdb, not taken from the authors' results. The sample consists of approximately 60,000 clones, 25% to 30% of them appearing once. Thyroid surgery was performed in patients who had received no treatment beforehand. The sample consisted of blood. The origin of this receptor is a female donor with papillary thyroid cancer or a benign thyroid nodule (not recorded which). Some clones in this sample may be carry-over from other donors' samples.

The CDR3 region has the DNA TGTGCCAGCAAAAGACGGAGCCAGGGGGGCGCTGAAGCTTTCTTT. Amino acid sequence: CASKRRSQGGAEAFF. The V and J genes are TRBV6-8 and TRBJ1-1; the match to TRBD1 covers 7 bases. This CDR3 is built from 15 residues. The junction had 14 bases not matched to a gene; V was cut back by 7 bases and J by 6 bases. CDR1 MNHGY and CDR2 SAAAGT come from the germline V gene.